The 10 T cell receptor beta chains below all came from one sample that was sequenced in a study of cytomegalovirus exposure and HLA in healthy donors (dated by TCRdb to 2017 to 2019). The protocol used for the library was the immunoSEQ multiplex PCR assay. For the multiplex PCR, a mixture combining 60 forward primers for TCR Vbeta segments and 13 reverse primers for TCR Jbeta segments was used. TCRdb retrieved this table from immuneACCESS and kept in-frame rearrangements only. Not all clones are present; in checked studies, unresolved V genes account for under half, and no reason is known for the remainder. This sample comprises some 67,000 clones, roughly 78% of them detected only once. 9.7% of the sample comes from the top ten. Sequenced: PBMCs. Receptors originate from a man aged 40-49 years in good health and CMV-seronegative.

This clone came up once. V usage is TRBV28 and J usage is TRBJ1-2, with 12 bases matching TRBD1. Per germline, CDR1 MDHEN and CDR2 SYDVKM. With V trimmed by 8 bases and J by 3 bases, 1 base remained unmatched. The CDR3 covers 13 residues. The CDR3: CASGTGGYYGYTF. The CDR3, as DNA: TGTGCCAGCGGGACAGGGGGCTACTATGGCTACACCTTC.

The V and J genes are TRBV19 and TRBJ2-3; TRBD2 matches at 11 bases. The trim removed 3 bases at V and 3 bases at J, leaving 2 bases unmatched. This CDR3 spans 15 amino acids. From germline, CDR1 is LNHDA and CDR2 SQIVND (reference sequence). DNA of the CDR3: TGTGCCAGTAGTATGCTAGCGGGGGGAACAGATACGCAGTATTTT. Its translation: CASSMLAGGTDTQYF.

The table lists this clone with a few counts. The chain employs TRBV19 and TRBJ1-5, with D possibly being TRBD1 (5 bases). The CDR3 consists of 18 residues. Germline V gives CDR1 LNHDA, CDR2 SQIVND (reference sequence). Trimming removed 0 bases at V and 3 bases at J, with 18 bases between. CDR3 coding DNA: TGTGCCAGTAGTATAGATCCGCCGAACGCGGGGGTCAATCAGCCCCAGCATTTT. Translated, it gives CASSIDPPNAGVNQPQHF.

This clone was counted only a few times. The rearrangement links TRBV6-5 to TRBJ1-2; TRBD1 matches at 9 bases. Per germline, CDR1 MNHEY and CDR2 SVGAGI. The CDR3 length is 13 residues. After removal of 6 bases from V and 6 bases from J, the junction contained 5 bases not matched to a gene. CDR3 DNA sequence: TGTGCCAGCAGCCTGGACAGGGGCCATGGCTACACCTTC. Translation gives CASSLDRGHGYTF.

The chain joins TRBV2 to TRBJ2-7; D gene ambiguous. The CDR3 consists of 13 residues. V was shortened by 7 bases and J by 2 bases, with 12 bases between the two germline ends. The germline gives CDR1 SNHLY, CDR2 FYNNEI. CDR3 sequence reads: CASKETTPYEQYF. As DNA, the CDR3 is TGTGCCAGCAAAGAGACAACGCCCTACGAGCAGTACTTC.

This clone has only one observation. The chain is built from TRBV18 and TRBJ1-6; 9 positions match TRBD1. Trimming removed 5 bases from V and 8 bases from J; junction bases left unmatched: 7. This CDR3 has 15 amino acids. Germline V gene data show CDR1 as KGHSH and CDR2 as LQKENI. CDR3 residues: CASSEGTGSDSPLHF. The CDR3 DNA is TGTGCCAGCTCAGAAGGGACAGGGTCAGATTCACCCCTCCACTTT.

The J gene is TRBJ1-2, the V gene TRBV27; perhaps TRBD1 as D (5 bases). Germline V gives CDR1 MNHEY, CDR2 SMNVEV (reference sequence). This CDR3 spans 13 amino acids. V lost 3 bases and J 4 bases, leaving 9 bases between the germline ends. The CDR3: CASSFQGLYGYTF. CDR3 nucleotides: TGTGCCAGCAGTTTTCAGGGCCTCTATGGCTACACCTTC.

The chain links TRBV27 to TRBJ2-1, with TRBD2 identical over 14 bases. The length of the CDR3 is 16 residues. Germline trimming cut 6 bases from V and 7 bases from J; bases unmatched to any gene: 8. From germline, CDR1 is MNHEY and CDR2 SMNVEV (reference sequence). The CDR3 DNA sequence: TGTGCCAGCAGACGGACTAGCGGGGGGCCGGGGAATGAGCAGTTCTTC. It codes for CASRRTSGGPGNEQFF.

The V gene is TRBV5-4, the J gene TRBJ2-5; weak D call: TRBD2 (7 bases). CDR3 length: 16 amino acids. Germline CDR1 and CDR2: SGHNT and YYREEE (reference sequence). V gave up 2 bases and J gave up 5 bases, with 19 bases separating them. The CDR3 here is CASSFGGRTRGETQYF. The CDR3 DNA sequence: TGTGCCAGCAGCTTTGGGGGCCGGACTAGGGGTGAGACCCAGTACTTC.

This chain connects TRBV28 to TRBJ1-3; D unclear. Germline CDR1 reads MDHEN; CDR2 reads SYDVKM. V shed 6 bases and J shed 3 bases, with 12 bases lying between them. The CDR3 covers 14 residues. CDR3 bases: TGTGCCAGCAGAGACTTGGGTGTTGGAAACACCATATATTTT. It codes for CASRDLGVGNTIYF.